This T cell receptor (beta chain) comes out of a study of response to subunit inactivated influenza vaccine. The study's findings and limits: Authors suggested each seasonal influenza vaccination recruits few new T cells.

A word on this clonotype: Its specificity is not known.

J gave up 5 bases and V 2 bases, and 2 bases lay outside the gene matches. Germline CDR1 reads SGHDT; CDR2 reads YYEEEE. The CDR3 consists of 13 residues. A single record per CDR3 protein comes from TCRdb applying MiXCR to the RT-PCR reads. The repertoire has about 780,000 distinct CDR3 sequences, approximately 18% of them found once; the top ten carry about a tenth. Source: PBMCs from blood, taken 5 to 6 days after vaccination. This sequence originates from a man in his fifties who received an inactivated influenza vaccine. The V call is TRBV5-6, the J call TRBJ2-5; 8 bases are shared with TRBD2. DNA for the CDR3: TGTGCCAGCAGCTTCGGGAGGGTCGAGACCCAGTACTTC. It encodes CASSFGRVETQYF.